This T cell receptor beta chain appears in the sequencing data of a study of T-cell reconstitution after alpha-beta-depleted transplantation in children. General study points: Reported findings indicate that, about two months after transplant, alpha-beta T cells came from several hundred expanded clones, which were derived from non-depleted graft cells.

For TCRbeta, the library was prepared with unique molecular identifiers. One entry per CDR3 protein, called by TCRdb with MiXCR from the PCR reads. The table shows 700,000 to 950,000 distinct CDR3 sequences, with roughly 16% occurring only once. Points on this clonotype: Its specificity is not known.

CDR1 and CDR2 from the germline V gene are SGHVS and FQNEAQ. The V and J ends lost 11 bases and 15 bases respectively, with 26 bases between them. This CDR3 spans 13 amino acids. This TCR was sampled from a male patient younger than 18 who had a stem cell transplant for acute lymphoblastic leukemia, so the T cells may come from the graft donor. The source was PBMCs, mostly from graft donor cells, collected 360 days after TCRalphabeta/CD19-depleted stem cell transplant. The rearrangement uses TRBV7-8 and TRBJ2-1; D ambiguous. In DNA, the CDR3 is TGTGCCGTGGCAAGAGGATTAATGCCGGTTAGGTTCTTC. Protein product: CAVARGLMPVRFF.